This T cell receptor beta chain stems from a study of T cells in Graves' hyperthyroidism and ophthalmopathy. Across the whole study: Peripheral blood draws took place at initial diagnosis, ahead of any treatment. Findings and caveats of the study: Most thyroid clonotypes that were expanded above 0.001 also turned up in blood. Using 13 V-J features, a model discriminated ophthalmopathy from stable hyperthyroidism.

Amplified TCR beta CDR3 regions derived from RNA transcripts. HTBI primers were used for first-round RT-PCR of the TCR CDR3. Each CDR3 protein gets one entry after TCRdb re-called the multiplex PCR reads with MiXCR. In the table there are about half a million distinct CDR3 sequences, roughly 25% of which are singletons. From germline, CDR1 is MNHNS and CDR2 SASEGT. V dropped 6 bases and J dropped 2 bases, with 14 bases sitting between them. CDR3 length equals 14 residues. Patients were excluded because of uncontrolled infection, other autoimmune disease, pregnancy or lactation. This clonotype appeared a few times. What it binds is not known.

The origin of this receptor is a woman aged 25 to 39 with Graves' ophthalmopathy. Sequencing input: blood. The chain carries TRBV6-1 and TRBJ2-7; D may be TRBD2 (5 bases). The CDR3 loop reads CASRELEGPYEQYF. Here the CDR3 DNA reads TGTGCCAGCAGAGAGCTTGAGGGCCCCTACGAGCAGTACTTC.